This entry lists 20 T cell receptor beta chains sequenced from one sample in a study of T cells in Graves' hyperthyroidism and ophthalmopathy (dated by TCRdb to about 2019). To prepare the library, multiplex PCR was applied. The sequencer listed for this sample is Illumina HiSeq 2000. The TCR beta CDR3 regions were amplified from the RNA transcripts. A first-round RT-PCR of the TCR CDR3 used the HTBI primer set with the Qiagen OneStep RT-PCR kit. TCRdb applied fastp at Q25 and MiXCR to the public reads, then kept only in-frame beta chains. CDR3 protein sequences are deduplicated, and each keeps its most common genes and DNA. The sample has some 350,000 distinct CDR3 sequences on record, 15% to 20% of them singletons. The top ten clones comprise 3.5% to 4% of the sample. Sequenced sample: blood. The receptor set was obtained from a woman aged 18-30 years with Graves' hyperthyroidism.

This clonotype has a count of ten or more. J is TRBJ1-2 and V is TRBV12-3 or TRBV12-4, with D unclear. This CDR3 spans 13 amino acids. Deletions cut 1 base from V and 8 bases from J, with 11 bases between. CDR3 nucleotide sequence: TGTGCCAGCAGTTTAGTCGTCGGGATGGGCTACACCTTC. It encodes CASSLVVGMGYTF.

The sample holds many counts of this clonotype. The rearrangement uses TRBV20-1 and TRBJ2-5; D uncertain. Deletions cut 4 bases from V and 5 bases from J, with 11 bases between. Germline V lookup: CDR1 DFQATT, CDR2 SNEGSKA (reference sequence). The CDR3 length is 12 residues. In DNA, the CDR3 is TGCAGTGCTATTGGGGATACCGAGACCCAGTACTTC. This gives the protein CSAIGDTETQYF.

This clonotype was recorded many times. This chain uses TRBV6-4 with TRBJ1-2; D is unclear. With 2 bases removed from V and 0 bases from J, the gap between germline ends came to 10 bases. This CDR3 contains 15 residues. Germline V CDR1 and CDR2: MRHNA, SNTAGT. The CDR3 nucleotides read TGTGCCAGCAGTGACGTGGGCCTTCCTAACTATGGCTACACCTTC. Translated, it gives CASSDVGLPNYGYTF.

This clonotype occurred a few times. CDR3 sequence: CASSLQGAPGNTIYF. In nucleotides, the CDR3 is TGTGCCAGCAGTCTACAGGGGGCACCGGGAAACACCATATATTTT. The chain is built from TRBV6-5 and TRBJ1-3; 9 positions match TRBD1. The ends lost 5 bases at V and 4 bases at J; junction bases unmatched: 6. CDR3 length: 15 amino acids. The germline V gene has CDR1 MNHEY and CDR2 SVGAGI.

The chain combines TRBV11-1 with TRBJ2-2; D gene ambiguous. CDR1 SGHAT and CDR2 FQDESV come from the germline V gene (reference sequence). The CDR3 contains 16 residues. V lost 5 bases and J lost 0, with 13 bases in between. CDR3 protein: CASSERRVANTGELFF. Written as DNA, the CDR3 is TGTGCCAGCAGCGAGAGAAGGGTGGCGAACACCGGGGAGCTGTTTTTT.

The J gene is TRBJ1-5, the V gene TRBV5-6; tentatively, D is TRBD1 (5 bases). Per germline, CDR1 SGHDT and CDR2 YYEEEE. This CDR3 has 13 residues. The V end lost 4 bases, the J end lost 6 bases, and 11 bases lay between the germline ends. CDR3 in amino acids: CASSRSGTQPQHF. The CDR3 DNA is TGTGCCAGCAGCCGCTCGGGGACTCAGCCCCAGCATTTT.

This clonotype has a count of ten or more. The chain links TRBV9 to TRBJ2-2; D might be TRBD1 (5 bases). The CDR3 runs to 13 residues. Germline CDR1 reads SGDLS; CDR2 reads YYNGEE. Trimming left V 2 bases short and J 8 bases short, with 10 bases between. CDR3 region: CASSVAGLGELFF. DNA for the CDR3: TGTGCCAGCAGCGTCGCAGGGTTGGGGGAGCTGTTTTTT.

V and J are TRBV12-3 or TRBV12-4 and TRBJ2-1; D remains unclear. The CDR3 consists of 12 residues. Trimming stripped 2 bases from V and 6 bases from J, with 5 bases between. The DNA of the CDR3 is TGTGCCAGCAGTTTATCTGGCAATGAGCAGTTCTTC. Its protein product is CASSLSGNEQFF.

This clonotype was seen ten or more times. J is TRBJ2-2 and V is TRBV20-1, with 12 bases identical to TRBD2. V was pared by 3 bases and J by 3 bases, with 8 bases of the junction left unmatched. The CDR3 length is 17 residues. Looked up from germline, CDR1 is DFQATT and CDR2 is SNEGSKA (reference sequence). This CDR3 reads CSASGSSGGAHTGELFF. In DNA form, the CDR3 reads TGCAGTGCTAGTGGGTCTAGCGGGGGGGCTCACACCGGGGAGCTGTTTTTT.

This clonotype was observed many times. V is TRBV5-1 and J is TRBJ1-3; 7 bases line up with TRBD1. The CDR3 spans 16 residues. V shed 4 bases and J 2 bases; nucleotides not matched to a gene: 9. The germline CDR1 and CDR2 sequences are SGHRS and YFSETQ. CDR3 sequence: CASSLTGTDPGNTIYF. CDR3 sequence (DNA): TGCGCCAGCAGCCTAACCGGGACAGATCCTGGAAACACCATATATTTT.

This clonotype was recorded at least ten times. The chain links TRBV7-2 to TRBJ2-7, with D possibly matching TRBD1 (6 bases). This CDR3 spans 14 amino acids. Germline lookup yields CDR1 SGHTA and CDR2 FQGNSA. Trimming took off 5 bases at V and 2 bases at J, with 13 bases between the two ends. The CDR3 coding sequence is TGTGCCAGCAGCCGTACCGGGACAACCTACGAGCAGTACTTC. Its translation is CASSRTGTTYEQYF.

This clonotype was picked up many times. The chain joins TRBV30 to TRBJ1-1; perhaps TRBD1 as D (5 bases). Trimming took off 4 bases at V and 4 bases at J, with 13 bases between the two ends. This CDR3 is built from 13 residues. The V gene's germline CDR1 is GTSNPN and CDR2 SVGIG (reference sequence). The CDR3 spells CAWNWGVGTEAFF. The CDR3 bases are TGTGCCTGGAATTGGGGGGTCGGCACTGAAGCTTTCTTT.

This clonotype was detected many times. The chain uses TRBV28 and TRBJ2-5; 11 positions agree with TRBD2. CDR3 length: 15 amino acids. Trimming at V came to 6 bases and at J to 2 bases, leaving 5 bases not matched to a gene. The V gene's germline CDR1 is MDHEN and CDR2 SYDVKM. In nucleotides, the CDR3 is TGTGCCAGCAGGGCTAGCGGGGGGACTCAAGAGACCCAGTACTTC. Translating it yields CASRASGGTQETQYF.

This clonotype was observed many times. V is TRBV3-1 and J is TRBJ2-7, with 8 bases aligning to TRBD1. This CDR3 has 13 residues. CDR1 and CDR2 from the germline V gene are LGHDT and YNNKEL (reference sequence). Trimming at V came to 4 bases and at J to 5 bases, leaving 4 bases not matched to a gene. CDR3 sequence (DNA): TGTGCCAGCAGCCCCGGACAGGGAGACGAGCAGTACTTC. Translation gives CASSPGQGDEQYF.

This clonotype was found many times. This rearrangement joins TRBV12-3 or TRBV12-4 to TRBJ1-2, with D tentatively TRBD1 (6 bases). The V and J ends lost 5 bases and 8 bases respectively, with 18 bases between them. CDR3 length equals 14 residues. The CDR3 nucleotides read TGTGCCAGCAGTGGGGACAACTACCGGGAAGGCTACACCTTC. This encodes CASSGDNYREGYTF.

This sequence joins TRBV2 and TRBJ2-5; 9 nucleotides agree with TRBD2. The germline V gene encodes CDR1 SNHLY and CDR2 FYNNEI. This CDR3 contains 15 residues. Trimming removed 4 bases from V and 1 base from J; junction bases left unmatched: 4. CDR3 in amino acids: CASSGASGAQETQYF. CDR3 coding DNA: TGTGCCAGCAGTGGGGCTAGCGGGGCCCAAGAGACCCAGTACTTC. Full variable domain (outside the CDR3, taken from reference TRBV2 and TRBJ2-5): EPEVTQTPSHQVTQMGQEVILRCVPISNHLYFYWYRQILGQKVEFLVSFYNNEISEKSEIFDDQFSVERPDGSNFTLKIRSTKLEDSAMYFCASSGASGAQETQYFGPGTRLLVL.

This clonotype was seen many times. The J gene is TRBJ1-3, the V gene TRBV28; the D is unclear. Deletions cut 6 bases from V and 0 bases from J, with 12 bases between. Germline values: CDR1 MDHEN, CDR2 SYDVKM. CDR3 length: 15 residues. The CDR3 nucleotides read TGTGCCAGCAGCTGGACGGGCCGCTCTGGAAACACCATATATTTT. Encoded protein: CASSWTGRSGNTIYF.

Many counts were recorded for this clonotype. The V and J genes are TRBV6-1 and TRBJ2-5; D perhaps matches TRBD1 (5 bases). This CDR3 has 15 amino acids. V shed 7 bases and J shed 2 bases, with 17 bases lying between them. Per the germline V gene, CDR1 is MNHNS and CDR2 is SASEGT. The CDR3 bases are TGTGCCAGCAAGGCCAGGGCAGAACTACAAGAGACCCAGTACTTC. Protein sequence: CASKARAELQETQYF.

The table lists this clonotype with a few counts. The chain couples TRBV5-1 to TRBJ1-6; D is ambiguous. The CDR3 sequence is 15 residues long. Germline lookup yields CDR1 SGHRS and CDR2 YFSETQ. V was shortened by 2 bases and J by 6 bases, with 12 bases between the two germline ends. The DNA for the CDR3 is TGCGCCAGCAGCTTAGGCGATCGGGGTAATTCACCCCTCCACTTT. Translation: CASSLGDRGNSPLHF.

This clonotype was counted many times. The genes are TRBV12-3 or TRBV12-4 and TRBJ1-1, with D perhaps matching TRBD1 (5 bases). CDR3 size: 15 residues. Trimming shortened V by 0 bases and J by 1 base, and 9 bases separated the two germline ends. The CDR3 reads CASSLAATANTEAFF. The CDR3 region has the DNA TGTGCCAGCAGTTTAGCCGCGACAGCGAACACTGAAGCTTTCTTT.